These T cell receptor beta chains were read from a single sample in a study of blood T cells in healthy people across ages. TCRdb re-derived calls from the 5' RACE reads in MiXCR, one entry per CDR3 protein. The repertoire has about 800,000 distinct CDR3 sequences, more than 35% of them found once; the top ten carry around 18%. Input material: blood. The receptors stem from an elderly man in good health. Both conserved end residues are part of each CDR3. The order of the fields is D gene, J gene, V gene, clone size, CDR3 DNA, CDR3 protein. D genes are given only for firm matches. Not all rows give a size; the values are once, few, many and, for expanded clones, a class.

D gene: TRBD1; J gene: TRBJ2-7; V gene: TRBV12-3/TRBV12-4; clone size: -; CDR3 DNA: TGTGCCAGCAGTTCCAACAGGGGCTCCGTATACGAGCAGTACTTC; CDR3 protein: CASSSNRGSVYEQYF
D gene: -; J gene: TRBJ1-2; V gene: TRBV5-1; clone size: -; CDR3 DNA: TGCGCCAGCAGCTTGGTTGGGGGTCTTGGCTACACCTTC; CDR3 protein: CASSLVGGLGYTF
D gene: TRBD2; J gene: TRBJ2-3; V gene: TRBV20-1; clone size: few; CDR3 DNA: TGCAGTGCTAGGCCACTCCCACTAGCGGGAGTAGTTACAGATACGCAGTATTTT; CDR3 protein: CSARPLPLAGVVTDTQYF
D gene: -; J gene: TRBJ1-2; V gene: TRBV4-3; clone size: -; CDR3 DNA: TGCGCCAGCAGCCAAACTCCGGACTATGGCTACACCTTC; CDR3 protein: CASSQTPDYGYTF
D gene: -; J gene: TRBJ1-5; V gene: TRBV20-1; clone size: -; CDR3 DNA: TGCAGTGCTAGACGCGCAGATCAGCCCCAGCATTTT; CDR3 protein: CSARRADQPQHF
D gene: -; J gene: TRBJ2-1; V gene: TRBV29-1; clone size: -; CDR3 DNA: TGCAGCGTTGACAGGGGGGGTGAGCAGTTCTTC; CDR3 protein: CSVDRGGEQFF
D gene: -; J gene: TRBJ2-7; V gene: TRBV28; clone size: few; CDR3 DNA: TGTGCCAGCGGCCAGGGGATATCTTACGAGCAGTACTTC; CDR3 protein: CASGQGISYEQYF
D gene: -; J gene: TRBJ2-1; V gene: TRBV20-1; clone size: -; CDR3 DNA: TGCAGTCCTTCTACACATCGACCGAACAATGAGCAGTTCTTC; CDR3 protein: CSPSTHRPNNEQFF
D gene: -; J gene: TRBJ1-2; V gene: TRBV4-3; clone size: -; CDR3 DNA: TGCGCCAGCAGCCAAGAAAACGGTTTGGGCTACACCTTC; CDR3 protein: CASSQENGLGYTF
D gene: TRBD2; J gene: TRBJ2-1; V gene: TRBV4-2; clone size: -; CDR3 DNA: TGTGCCAGCAGCCAGAATCGGGGACTAGAGGGTGAGCAGTTCTTC; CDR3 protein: CASSQNRGLEGEQFF
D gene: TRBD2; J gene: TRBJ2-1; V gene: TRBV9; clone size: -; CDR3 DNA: TGTGTCAGCAGCGTAGACCCCATCGTGGGAGGGCCAGGCTCCTACAATGAGCAGTTCTTC; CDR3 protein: CVSSVDPIVGGPGSYNEQFF
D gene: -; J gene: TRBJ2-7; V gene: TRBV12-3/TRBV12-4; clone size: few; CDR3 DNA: TGTGCCAGTGCCTCGGGGGTTTTGTCCTACGAGCAGTACTTC; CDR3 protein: CASASGVLSYEQYF
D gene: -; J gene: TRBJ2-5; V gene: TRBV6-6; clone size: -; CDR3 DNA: TGTGCCAGCACCAACCTGGGGGTCGGGGAGACCCAGTACTTC; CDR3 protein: CASTNLGVGETQYF
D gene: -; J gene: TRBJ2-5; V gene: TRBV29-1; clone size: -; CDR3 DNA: TGCAGCGTTGAGTCGGAGATAGGGTGCAATGAGCAGTACTTC; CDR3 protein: CSVESEIGCNEQYF
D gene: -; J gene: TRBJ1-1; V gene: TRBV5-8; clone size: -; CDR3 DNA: TGTGCCAGCAGCGACAGAAGACGACCGAACACTGAAGCTTTCTTT; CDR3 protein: CASSDRRRPNTEAFF
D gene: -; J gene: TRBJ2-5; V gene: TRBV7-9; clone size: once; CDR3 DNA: TGTGCCAGCAGCAGTAGGGGTAACCAGTACTTC; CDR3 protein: CASSSRGNQYF
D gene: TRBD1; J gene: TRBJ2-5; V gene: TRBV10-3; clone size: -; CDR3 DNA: TGTGCCATCAGCCCGACAGGGGGAGAGACCCAGTACTTC; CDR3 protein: CAISPTGGETQYF
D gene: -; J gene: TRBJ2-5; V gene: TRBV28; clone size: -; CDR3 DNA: TGTGTAACGAGGGGGGTAACGGAGACCCAGTACTTC; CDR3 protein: CVTRGVTETQYF
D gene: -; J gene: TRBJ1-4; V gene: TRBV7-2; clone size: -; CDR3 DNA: TGTGCCAGCAGCGGGACAAGTAATGAAAAACTGTTTTTT; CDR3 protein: CASSGTSNEKLFF
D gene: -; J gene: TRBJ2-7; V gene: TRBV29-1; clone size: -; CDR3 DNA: TGCAGCGTTGAAGATCGGGGGGCTCAGAGCTCCTACGAGCAGTACTTC; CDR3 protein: CSVEDRGAQSSYEQYF
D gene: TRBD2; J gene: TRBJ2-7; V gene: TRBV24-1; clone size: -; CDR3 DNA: TGTGCCACCAGTGACGGGGGACTAGCGGGAGTTGGCGAGCAGTACTTC; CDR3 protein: CATSDGGLAGVGEQYF
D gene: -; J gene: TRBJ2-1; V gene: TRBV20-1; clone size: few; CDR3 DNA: TGCAGTGCTAGTAACCTGGTTAACAATGAGCAGTTCTTC; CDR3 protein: CSASNLVNNEQFF
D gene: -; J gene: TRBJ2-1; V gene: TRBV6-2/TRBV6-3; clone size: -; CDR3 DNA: TGTGCCAGCGCTGACAGATTAGACAATGAGCAGTTCTTC; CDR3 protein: CASADRLDNEQFF
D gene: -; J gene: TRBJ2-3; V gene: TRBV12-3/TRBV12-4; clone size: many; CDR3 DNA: TGTGCCAGCAGTTTCGTGGGTGATACGCAGTATTTT; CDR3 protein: CASSFVGDTQYF
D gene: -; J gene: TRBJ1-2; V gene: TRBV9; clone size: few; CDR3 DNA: TGTGCCAGCAGGGCCCTCGAGGGGCCGGGTACCTTC; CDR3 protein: CASRALEGPGTF
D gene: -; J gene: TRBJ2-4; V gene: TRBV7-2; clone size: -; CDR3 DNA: TGTGCCAGCAGCTTGGGGGGTAACATTCAGTACTTC; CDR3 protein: CASSLGGNIQYF
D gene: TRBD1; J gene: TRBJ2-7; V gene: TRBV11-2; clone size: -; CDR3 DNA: TGTGCCAGCAGCTTTTACCTCCGGGACAGGGGTGAAGAGCGGTACTTC; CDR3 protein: CASSFYLRDRGEERYF
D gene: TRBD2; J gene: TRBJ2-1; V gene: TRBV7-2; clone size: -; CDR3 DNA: TGTGCCAGCAGCTTTCGTCTTTGGGACTACAGTGAGCAGTTCTTC; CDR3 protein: CASSFRLWDYSEQFF
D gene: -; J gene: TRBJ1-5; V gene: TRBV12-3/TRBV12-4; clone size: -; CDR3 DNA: TGTGCCAGCAGTTTGGGGCAAGGAGGGGACTGGGATAGCAATCAGCCCCAGCATTTT; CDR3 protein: CASSLGQGGDWDSNQPQHF
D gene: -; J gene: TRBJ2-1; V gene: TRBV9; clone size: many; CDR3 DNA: TGTGCCAGCAGCACCAGCCCACGGGGCGCCTACAATGAGCAGTTCTTC; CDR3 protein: CASSTSPRGAYNEQFF
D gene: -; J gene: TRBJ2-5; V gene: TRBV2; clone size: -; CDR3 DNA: TGTGCCAGCACGGGGGGCAGGGAGACCCAGTACTTC; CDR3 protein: CASTGGRETQYF
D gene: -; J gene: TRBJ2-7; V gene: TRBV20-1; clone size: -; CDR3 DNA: TGCAGTGCTACGCCTTACGAGCAGTACTTC; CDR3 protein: CSATPYEQYF
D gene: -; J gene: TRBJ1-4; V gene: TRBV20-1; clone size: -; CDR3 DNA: TGCAGTGCTAGAGACAGGGAAGATGAAAAACTGTTTTTT; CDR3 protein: CSARDREDEKLFF
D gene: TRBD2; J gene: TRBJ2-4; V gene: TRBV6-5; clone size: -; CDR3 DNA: TGTGCCAGCAGAAGACTAGCGGGAGAGGCCTACAATGAGCAGTACTTC; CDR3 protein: CASRRLAGEAYNEQYF
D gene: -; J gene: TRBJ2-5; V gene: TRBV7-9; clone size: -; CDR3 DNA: TGTGCCAGCAGCCCACCGGGACCACAAGAGACCCAGTACTTC; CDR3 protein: CASSPPGPQETQYF
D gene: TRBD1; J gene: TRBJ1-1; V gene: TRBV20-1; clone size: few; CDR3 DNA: TGCAGTGCTAGGGCTGGACAGGGGGCAGGCCGTTCCGCTGAAGCTTTCTTT; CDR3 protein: CSARAGQGAGRSAEAFF
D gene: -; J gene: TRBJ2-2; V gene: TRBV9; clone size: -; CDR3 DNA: TGTGCCAGCAGCGTAGCTGGCGGAACAGCGAACACCGGGGAGCTGTTTTTT; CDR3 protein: CASSVAGGTANTGELFF
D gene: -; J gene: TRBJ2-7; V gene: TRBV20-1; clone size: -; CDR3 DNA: TGCAGTGCACCTCCGGGGGCCCTCGCCTACGAGCAGTACTTC; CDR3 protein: CSAPPGALAYEQYF
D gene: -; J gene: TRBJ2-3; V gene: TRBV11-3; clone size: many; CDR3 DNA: TGTGCCAGCAGCTTAGGCCGGAGCACAGATACGCAGTATTTT; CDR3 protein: CASSLGRSTDTQYF
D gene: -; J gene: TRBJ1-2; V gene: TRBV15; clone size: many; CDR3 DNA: TGTGCCACCAGCAATTCGGTCAGGACTCGGCGGGGCTACACCTTC; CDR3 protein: CATSNSVRTRRGYTF
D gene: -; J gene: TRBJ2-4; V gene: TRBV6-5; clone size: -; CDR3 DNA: TGTGCCAGCAGTTTTTTAGGAACAAAAAACATTCAGTACTTC; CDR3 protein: CASSFLGTKNIQYF
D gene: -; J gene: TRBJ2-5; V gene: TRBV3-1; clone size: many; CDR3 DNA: TGTGCCAGCAGCCAAGCATTCGAGCAGGAGACCCAGTACTTC; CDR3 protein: CASSQAFEQETQYF
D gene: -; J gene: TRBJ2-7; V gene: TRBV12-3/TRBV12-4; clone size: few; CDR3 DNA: TGTGCCAGCAGTTTAAGCCAGACCTACTACGAGCAGTACTTC; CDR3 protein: CASSLSQTYYEQYF
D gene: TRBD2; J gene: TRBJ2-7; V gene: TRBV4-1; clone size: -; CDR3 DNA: TGCGCCAGCAGTCAAGATGAGGCGGGAGGGCCGAGAGGCGAGCAGTACTTC; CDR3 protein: CASSQDEAGGPRGEQYF
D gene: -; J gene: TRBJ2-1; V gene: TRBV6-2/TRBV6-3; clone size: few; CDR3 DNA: TGTGCCAGCTGGGAGAACAATGAGCAGTTCTTC; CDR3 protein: CASWENNEQFF
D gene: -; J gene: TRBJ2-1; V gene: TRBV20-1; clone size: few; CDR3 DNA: TGCAGTGCTAGAGAGAGGTGGACAGCCAACTACAATGAGCAGTTCTTC; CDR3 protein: CSARERWTANYNEQFF
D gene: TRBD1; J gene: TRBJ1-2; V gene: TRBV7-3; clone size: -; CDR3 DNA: TGTGCCAGCAGCCGGGGACAGGGGGGCGCCTATGGCTACACCTTC; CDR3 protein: CASSRGQGGAYGYTF
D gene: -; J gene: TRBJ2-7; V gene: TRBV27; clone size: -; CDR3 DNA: TGTGCCAGCAGTTTATCAGGGGCTATCTCCGAGCAGTACTTC; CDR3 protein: CASSLSGAISEQYF
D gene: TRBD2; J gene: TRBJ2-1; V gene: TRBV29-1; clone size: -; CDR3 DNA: TGCAGCGTCGGGACAGGCCCCTATTGGGGACTAGCGGGAGCCAATGAGCAGTTCTTC; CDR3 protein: CSVGTGPYWGLAGANEQFF
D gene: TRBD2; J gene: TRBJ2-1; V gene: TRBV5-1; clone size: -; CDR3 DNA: TGCGCCAGCAGCTTGGCCTTACTAGCGGGGCAGGACAATGAGCAGTTCTTC; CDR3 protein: CASSLALLAGQDNEQFF
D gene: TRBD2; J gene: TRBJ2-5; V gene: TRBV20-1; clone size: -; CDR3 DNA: TGCAGTGCTAGACTAGCGGGATTTTTGGAGACCCAGTACTTC; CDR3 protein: CSARLAGFLETQYF
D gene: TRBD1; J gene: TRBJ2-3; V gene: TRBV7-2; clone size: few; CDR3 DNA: TGTGCCAGCAGCTATTCGGGACAGGGGGTTACAGATACGCAGTATTTT; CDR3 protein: CASSYSGQGVTDTQYF
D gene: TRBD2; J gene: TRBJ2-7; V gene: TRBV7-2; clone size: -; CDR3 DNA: TGTGCCAGCAGCTACCGCGCTAGCGGGAGAGAATCCGGGCAGTACTTC; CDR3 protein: CASSYRASGRESGQYF
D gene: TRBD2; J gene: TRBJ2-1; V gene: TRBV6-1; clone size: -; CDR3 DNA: TGTGCCAGTAGCGCTGAAGCGGGAGGTTTTGAGCAGTTCTTC; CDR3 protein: CASSAEAGGFEQFF
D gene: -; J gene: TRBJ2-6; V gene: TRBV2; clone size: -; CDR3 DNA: TGTGCCAGCGACGCCCGGCAGCCTGGGGCCAACGTCCTGACTTTC; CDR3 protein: CASDARQPGANVLTF